The following is a T cell receptor (beta chain) sequence with its context. Germline V CDR1 and CDR2: MNHEY, SVGAGI. This CDR3 is 14 amino acids long. V was shortened by 0 bases and J by 5 bases, with 11 bases between the two germline ends. These data belong to a study of T cell changes during pregnancy in multiple sclerosis. Clones were sequenced by immunoSEQ multiplex PCR, and TCRdb holds only the in-frame ones, with some missing. The sample contains 45,000 to 50,000 clones, roughly 92% of which appear only once. Material: CD4+ T cells from peripheral blood mononuclear cells, obtained in the second trimester of pregnancy. The chain links TRBV6-5 to TRBJ2-7; the D is unclear. The sequence was collected from a female donor in good health, enrolled as a control in a pregnancy study. The CDR3 sequence: CASSYSVQAHEQYF. CDR3 DNA sequence: TGTGCCAGCAGTTACTCGGTTCAGGCGCACGAGCAGTACTTC.